One and the same sample provided the 4 T cell receptor beta chains below, sequenced in a study of blood T cell repertoires in COVID-19. Data came from immunoSEQ multiplex PCR; TCRdb stores just in-frame clones and leaves some out. This table holds roughly 700,000 clones, around 90% found once. The specimen sequenced was peripheral blood. The receptors were gathered from a woman aged 18-30 years with acute or convalescent COVID-19.

The chain has TRBV5-1 and TRBJ2-1, with D possibly TRBD1 on 6 matching bases. Looked up from germline, CDR1 is SGHRS and CDR2 is YFSETQ. V lost 3 bases to trimming and J lost 8 bases, with 15 bases between them. This CDR3 has 14 residues. CDR3 amino acids: CASSSWTTGHEQFF. Written as DNA, the CDR3 is TGCGCCAGCAGCTCCTGGACGACAGGTCATGAGCAGTTCTTC.

V and J are TRBV30 and TRBJ1-2; 9 bases match TRBD1. Germline assignment: CDR1 GTSNPN and CDR2 SVGIG (reference sequence). The CDR3 extends over 15 amino acids. Trimming cost V 5 bases and J 8 bases; bases outside gene matches: 15. In DNA, the CDR3 is TGTGCCTGGGCCACCACAGGGGGCGTAACGGGGGGCTACACCTTC. Amino acid sequence: CAWATTGGVTGGYTF. The variable domain in full, with the rest retrieved from reference TRBV30 and TRBJ1-2, is SQTIHQWPATLVQPVGSPLSLECTVEGTSNPNLYWYRQAAGRGLQLLFYSVGIGQISSEVPQNLSASRPQDRQFILSSKKLLLSDSGFYLCAWATTGGVTGGYTFGSGTRLTVV.

The V and J genes are TRBV12-3 or TRBV12-4 and TRBJ2-3, with D unclear. The CDR3 runs to 11 residues. The V gene lost 4 bases and the J gene lost 4 bases, with 3 bases spanning the gap. CDR3 amino acids: CASSSSDTQYF. The CDR3 coding sequence is TGTGCCAGCAGTTCTTCAGATACGCAGTATTTT.

The V call is TRBV18, the J call TRBJ2-7; 7 positions agree with TRBD1. CDR3 size: 14 residues. Germline V CDR1 and CDR2: KGHSH, LQKENI. V lost 5 bases, J lost 3 bases, and 7 bases stayed unmatched. In DNA form, the CDR3 reads TGTGCCAGCTCAGCAGGGACAGAGCTCTACGAGCAGTACTTC. Its protein is CASSAGTELYEQYF.